The rows below give T cell receptor beta chains drawn from one sample of a study of blood T cell repertoires in COVID-19. This table comes from immunoSEQ multiplex PCR, and its TCRdb copy is limited to in-frame clones, with some not included. Of about 80,000 clones listed, around four fifths are singletons. The source material was peripheral blood. These receptors all come from a human donor in a cohort sampled during active COVID-19. Each CDR3 is given with its conserved first and last residue. A D gene is named only where the DNA matches it firmly. The size entry is marked missing in some rows and otherwise reads once, few, many or a size class.

NA,TRBV28,TRBJ1-1,TRBD1,TGTGCCAGCAGTCCAAGGGACAGGGGGACCACTGAAGCTTTCTTT,CASSPRDRGTTEAFF
few,TRBV7-3,TRBJ2-1,TRBD2,TGTGCCAGCAGCGACCCGGGACTAGCGGAATTCAATGAGCAGTTCTTC,CASSDPGLAEFNEQFF
NA,TRBV24-1,TRBJ2-2,NA,NA,CATSDFGPGDTGELFF
NA,TRBV7-3,TRBJ1-2,NA,TGTGCCAGCAGCCAACAGGGCTCCTATGGCTACACCTTC,CASSQQGSYGYTF
NA,TRBV11-3,TRBJ1-1,NA,TGTGCCAGCAGCTTTCTTGTTGGCCTGAACACTGAAGCTTTCTTT,CASSFLVGLNTEAFF
NA,TRBV5-1,TRBJ2-3,TRBD1,TGCGCCAGCAGCTCGCCCACAGGGGCGTATGTGGATACGCAGTATTTT,CASSSPTGAYVDTQYF
NA,TRBV6-5,TRBJ2-7,TRBD1,TGTGCCAGCAGTTACTCTGGACAGGGACCCTACGAGCAGTACTTC,CASSYSGQGPYEQYF
NA,TRBV19,TRBJ1-5,TRBD1,TGTGCCAGTAGTATAAGTGGGACAGAGGGGAATCAGCCCCAGCATTTT,CASSISGTEGNQPQHF
NA,TRBV27,TRBJ2-1,TRBD2,TGTGCCAGCATCCCTCCAGGGCCGGGACTAGCGGGAGGTGAGCAGTTCTTC,CASIPPGPGLAGGEQFF
NA,TRBV28,TRBJ2-5,NA,TGTGCCAGCAGTATTCCTCTCCCCCGGACCCAGTACTTC,CASSIPLPRTQYF
NA,TRBV18,TRBJ2-1,NA,TGTGCCAGCTCCCTGTTAGTAGGGGGCAATGAGCAGTTCTTC,CASSLLVGGNEQFF
NA,TRBV28,TRBJ1-1,NA,TGTGCCAGCCACTTTCGACAACCCACTGAAGCTTTCTTT,CASHFRQPTEAFF
once,TRBV6-5,TRBJ2-7,NA,TGTGCCAGCAGCCTCGACTCCCCGGCGTACGAGCAGTACTTC,CASSLDSPAYEQYF
once,TRBV12-3/TRBV12-4,TRBJ1-3,NA,TGTGCCAGCAGTTTTGAGGGAAACACCATATATTTT,CASSFEGNTIYF
NA,TRBV29-1,TRBJ2-2,NA,TGCAGCGTTAGGTCCGGGGTTCGCAACACCGGGGAGCTGTTTTTT,CSVRSGVRNTGELFF
NA,TRBV6-5,TRBJ1-1,NA,TGTGCCAGCAGTTACCAGGGATGGGCTTTCTTT,CASSYQGWAFF
once,TRBV5-4,TRBJ2-5,TRBD2,TGTGCCAGCAGCTTAGGGACTAGCAAAGAGACCCAGTACTTC,CASSLGTSKETQYF
NA,TRBV30,TRBJ1-1,NA,TGTGCCTGGAGAAGGCTTGGGAGTGGACCGGCTTTCTTT,CAWRRLGSGPAFF
NA,TRBV10-3,TRBJ1-1,NA,TGTGCCATCAGTGAGTCAAGGCAGGGCAAAACTGAAGCTTTCTTT,CAISESRQGKTEAFF
NA,TRBV7-9,TRBJ1-1,TRBD1,TGTGCCAGCAGGACGGACAGGTTGAACACTGAAGCTTTCTTT,CASRTDRLNTEAFF
NA,TRBV5-1,TRBJ1-1,TRBD1,TGCGCCAGCAGCTTGGGACAGGGTGTCAGCACTGAAGCTTTCTTT,CASSLGQGVSTEAFF
NA,TRBV7-9,TRBJ2-2,TRBD1,TGTGCCAGCAGCTCGGGACAGGGGGCCTTCGGGGAGCTGTTTTTT,CASSSGQGAFGELFF
NA,TRBV7-9,TRBJ2-3,TRBD1,TGTGCCAGCAGCTTCGGGACAGGAGGCGCAGATACGCAGTATTTT,CASSFGTGGADTQYF
NA,TRBV28,TRBJ2-2,TRBD1,TGTGCCAGCAGGGGACAGGGGCTCTCCGGGGAGCTGTTTTTT,CASRGQGLSGELFF
NA,TRBV5-6,TRBJ2-2,TRBD1,TGTGCCAGCGACTCACGGACAGGCAACACCGGGGAGCTGTTTTTT,CASDSRTGNTGELFF
NA,TRBV7-8,TRBJ1-1,NA,TGTGCCAGCAGCTTAGTGGCAGGTTCGAACACTGAAGCTTTCTTT,CASSLVAGSNTEAFF
NA,TRBV28,TRBJ1-2,TRBD1,TGTGCCAGCAGTCCCCTTTTCGGGGGGACAGGGGTAGCTAGCTATGGCTACACCTTC,CASSPLFGGTGVASYGYTF
once,TRBV10-3,TRBJ2-7,NA,TGTGCCATCAGTGAGTCAGGGAGCGACTACGAGCAGTACTTC,CAISESGSDYEQYF
NA,TRBV6-5,TRBJ2-1,TRBD2,TGTGCCAGCAGCGGGACTAGCCAATACAATGAGCAGTTCTTC,CASSGTSQYNEQFF
NA,TRBV24-1,TRBJ2-3,TRBD2,TGTGCCACCAGTGACACCGCGACTAGCGGGGGATTAGCTACGCAGTATTTT,CATSDTATSGGLATQYF
once,TRBV28,TRBJ2-1,NA,TGTGCCAGCAGCCCCGGGACTCCCTCCTACAATGAGCAGTTCTTC,CASSPGTPSYNEQFF
NA,TRBV5-5,TRBJ1-4,NA,TGTGCCAGCAGCATGGGACTGGCAACTAATGAAAAACTGTTTTTT,CASSMGLATNEKLFF
NA,TRBV6-1,TRBJ2-1,TRBD1,TGTGCCAGCAGTGCCCGTCCGGCAGGGGGCTACAATGAGCAGTTCTTC,CASSARPAGGYNEQFF
few,TRBV13,TRBJ2-7,TRBD1,TGTGCCACCAAACCGGGACAGGGGACCTACGAGCAGTACTTC,CATKPGQGTYEQYF
once,TRBV6-5,TRBJ1-1,NA,TGTGCCAGCACCCTATACAGGGAGGGGAACACTGAAGCTTTCTTT,CASTLYREGNTEAFF
NA,TRBV9,TRBJ2-1,TRBD2,TGTGCCAGCAGCGTAGCCCTAGCGGGATACAATGAGCAGTTCTTC,CASSVALAGYNEQFF
NA,TRBV7-2,TRBJ2-3,TRBD1,TGTGCCAGCAGCTCGCTCGGGACAGGGCTCGCAGATACGCAGTATTTT,CASSSLGTGLADTQYF
NA,TRBV11-2,TRBJ2-2,TRBD2,TGTGCCAGCAGCTTACAGGCGGGGGGCAGGGGCGGGGAGCTGTTTTTT,CASSLQAGGRGGELFF
NA,TRBV7-2,TRBJ1-5,TRBD1,TGTGCCAGCAGCCAGCCTCCCGGGACAGGGGGCAATCAGCCCCAGCATTTT,CASSQPPGTGGNQPQHF
NA,TRBV5-4,TRBJ2-7,NA,TGTGCCACCGAGAAGACAGGAAACTACGAGCAGTACTTC,CATEKTGNYEQYF
once,TRBV7-8,TRBJ2-5,TRBD2,TGTGCCAGCAGCTTGACGACACTAGCGGCGGAGACCCAGTACTTC,CASSLTTLAAETQYF
NA,TRBV9,TRBJ2-3,NA,TGTGCCAGCAGCGTAGGGGAAGGGCGGGGCACAGATACGCAGTATTTT,CASSVGEGRGTDTQYF
once,TRBV11-1,TRBJ2-5,NA,TGTGCCAGCAGCTTAGGACTACAGGAGACCCAGTACTTC,CASSLGLQETQYF
NA,TRBV5-6,TRBJ2-5,NA,TGTGCCAGCAGCTCCCCACTAGGGAAGGGAGAGACCCAGTACTTC,CASSSPLGKGETQYF
NA,TRBV30,TRBJ2-1,TRBD2,TGTGCCTGGAGTGTACCCTGGCGGGGGGGCTTTGAGCAGTTCTTC,CAWSVPWRGGFEQFF